This is a list of T cell receptor beta chains from one sample in a study of blood T cell repertoires in COVID-19. Profiled with immunoSEQ multiplex PCR; TCRdb holds only in-frame clones, not every one. The data hold a few hundred thousand clones, with approximately 91% observed a single time. Sequencing was performed on peripheral blood. All receptors come from a woman aged 25 to 39 with COVID-19, enrolled during active disease. The CDR3 runs from the conserved cysteine through the conserved F or W. The order of the fields is clone size, V gene, D gene, J gene, CDR3 protein, CDR3 DNA. D genes are given only for firm matches. Expanded clones get a size class; other rows say once, few or many, or leave the size out.

size: .; V: TRBV7-9; D: TRBD1; J: TRBJ1-4; CDR3: CASSPGTGYYEKLFF; DNA: TGTGCCAGCAGCCCCGGGACAGGGTACTATGAAAAACTGTTTTTT
size: .; V: TRBV27; D: TRBD1; J: TRBJ2-5; CDR3: CASSPLLTGVGETQYF; DNA: TGTGCCAGCAGTCCCCTTTTAACAGGGGTTGGAGAGACCCAGTACTTC
size: .; V: TRBV28; D: .; J: TRBJ2-5; CDR3: CATRGGGSQETQYF; DNA: TGTGCCACCCGAGGCGGGGGCTCCCAAGAGACCCAGTACTTC
size: .; V: TRBV13; D: TRBD1; J: TRBJ2-2; CDR3: CASSLADRVETGELFF; DNA: TGTGCCAGCAGCTTAGCTGACAGGGTAGAAACCGGGGAGCTGTTTTTT
size: .; V: TRBV19; D: TRBD1; J: TRBJ1-5; CDR3: CATRINRGTQPQHF; DNA: TGTGCCACCCGGATTAACAGGGGCACTCAGCCCCAGCATTTT
size: few; V: TRBV28; D: TRBD1; J: TRBJ1-1; CDR3: CASSLDRGHVAFF; DNA: TGTGCCAGCAGTTTGGACAGGGGGCATGTGGCTTTCTTT
size: once; V: TRBV7-9; D: .; J: TRBJ1-5; CDR3: CASCQDNQPQHF; DNA: TGTGCCAGCTGCCAGGACAATCAGCCCCAGCATTTT
size: .; V: TRBV28; D: .; J: TRBJ1-4; CDR3: CATAGVNTANEKLFF; DNA: TGTGCCACAGCGGGAGTTAATACCGCGAATGAAAAACTGTTTTTT
size: .; V: TRBV12-5; D: .; J: TRBJ2-5; CDR3: CASGGDKPSTQYF; DNA: TGTGCTAGTGGGGGGGACAAGCCTTCGACCCAGTACTTC
size: .; V: TRBV29-1; D: TRBD1; J: TRBJ2-2; CDR3: CSARDRANTGELFF; DNA: TGCAGCGCGCGGGACAGGGCGAACACCGGGGAGCTGTTTTTT
size: .; V: TRBV29-1; D: .; J: TRBJ1-2; CDR3: CSVPGGYGYTF; DNA: TGCAGCGTCCCCGGGGGCTATGGCTACACCTTC
size: once; V: TRBV6-5; D: TRBD1; J: TRBJ1-1; CDR3: CASNPPDRVDEAFF; DNA: TGTGCCAGCAATCCACCGGACAGGGTTGATGAAGCTTTCTTT
size: .; V: TRBV27; D: .; J: TRBJ1-6; CDR3: CASSQQGVDSPLHF; DNA: TGTGCCAGCAGCCAACAGGGTGTAGATTCACCCCTCCACTTT
size: .; V: TRBV5-1; D: TRBD1; J: TRBJ2-7; CDR3: CASSMTGTYEQYF; DNA: TGCGCCAGCAGCATGACAGGGACCTACGAGCAGTACTTC
size: .; V: TRBV12-2; D: .; J: TRBJ1-2; CDR3: CASRVDRAPYRNGYTF; DNA: TGTGCAAGTCGCGTTGACAGGGCCCCTTACCGGAATGGCTACACCTTC